Sequencing of this TCR beta chain was carried out in a study of long-term antiretroviral therapy in people with HIV. Study in general: A decade or so separates the oldest specimens from the later 2015 immediate-ART recommendation.

This clone was observed a single time. The ends were cut back, 2 bases at V and 1 base at J, with 6 bases in the middle. The V gene's germline CDR1 is MNHEY and CDR2 SVGAGI. The CDR3 is 14 amino acids. At survey level, the immunoSEQ assay was run in its v3.0 version. Clones were read by immunoSEQ multiplex PCR, and TCRdb kept only the in-frame ones, dropping some. The sample lists about 14,000 clones; more than 65% were seen once. The receptor comes from a middle-aged man with HIV. This chain links TRBV6-5 with TRBJ1-3; D remains ambiguous. Sequencing used unsorted PBMCs, obtained 3.1 years after starting antiretroviral therapy. The CDR3 spells CASSYRESGNTIYF. The CDR3 DNA sequence: TGTGCCAGCAGTTACAGGGAGTCTGGAAACACCATATATTTT.